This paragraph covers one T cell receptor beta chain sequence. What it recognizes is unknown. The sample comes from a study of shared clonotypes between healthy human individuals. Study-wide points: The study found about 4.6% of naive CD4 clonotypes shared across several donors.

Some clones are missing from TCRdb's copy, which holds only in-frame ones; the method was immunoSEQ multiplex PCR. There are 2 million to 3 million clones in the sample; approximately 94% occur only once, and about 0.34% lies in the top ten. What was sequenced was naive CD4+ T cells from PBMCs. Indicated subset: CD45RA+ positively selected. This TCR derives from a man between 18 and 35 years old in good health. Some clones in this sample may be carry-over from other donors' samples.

The CDR3 loop reads CASSLRTPGGTDTQYF. The CDR3 DNA follows: TGTGCCAGCAGCTTAAGGACCCCCGGAGGCACAGATACGCAGTATTTT. The chain has TRBV13 and TRBJ2-3; D not resolved. This CDR3 region has 16 residues. V lost 2 bases and J lost 1, with 13 bases in between. Germline V lookup: CDR1 PRHDT, CDR2 FYEKMQ (reference sequence).